This entry lists 9 T cell receptor beta chains sequenced from one sample in a study of STAT3 mutations in large granular lymphocyte leukemia. General study results and limits: At least one immunodominant TCR beta clonotype appeared in every T-cell large granular lymphocyte leukemia patient.

For these receptors, no antigen is known. Generated by immunoSEQ multiplex PCR, the TCRdb table keeps only in-frame clones and is missing some. This sample has 37,000 or so clones, with around nine tenths found just once. Sequencing input: PBMCs. The receptors derive from a human donor with T large granular lymphocyte leukemia. Some clones in this sample may be carry-over from other donors' samples.

The chain combines TRBV4-1 with TRBJ1-2, with D unclear. The CDR3 is 19 residues long. The germline V and J ends were trimmed by 1 base and 6 bases, with 27 bases remaining between them. Germline CDR1 is MGHRA and CDR2 is YSYEKL. The CDR3 is CASSQAPGVEPHPINGYTF. For the CDR3, the DNA is TGCGCCAGCAGCCAAGCCCCGGGTGTTGAGCCGCACCCCATAAATGGCTACACCTTC.

The table lists this clone with a count of one. The rearrangement joins TRBV6-5 to TRBJ1-6; no definite D call. Germline loops: CDR1 MNHEY, CDR2 SVGAGI. The CDR3 is 13 amino acids. V shed 4 bases and J shed 7 bases, with 8 bases lying between them. The CDR3 spells CASSLVSNSPLHF. The CDR3 DNA follows: TGTGCCAGCAGTTTAGTGTCGAATTCACCCCTCCACTTT.

The gene calls are TRBV4-2 and TRBJ1-2; D is ambiguous. The V end was cut by 1 base, the J end by 2 bases, with 14 bases between. Germline V gives CDR1 LGHNA, CDR2 YNFKEQ. The CDR3 runs to 16 residues. CDR3 DNA: TGTGCCAGCAGCCAAGTCCTCGCGCAAGCGAACTATGGCTACACCTTC. This codes for CASSQVLAQANYGYTF.

This chain joins TRBV5-1 and TRBJ1-1, with TRBD1 matching over 7 bases. This CDR3 is built from 14 residues. The germline CDR1 and CDR2 sequences are SGHRS and YFSETQ. V was clipped by 5 bases and J by 0 bases; unmatched bases: 4. The DNA of the CDR3 is TGCGCCAGCAGACCGACAGGGATGAACACTGAAGCTTTCTTT. Its protein is CASRPTGMNTEAFF.

This rearrangement joins TRBV5-8 to TRBJ2-7; D is possibly TRBD2 (6 bases). The V end was cut by 4 bases, the J end by 5 bases, with 22 bases between. The CDR3 is 16 amino acids. CDR1 SGHTS and CDR2 YDEGEE come from the germline V gene. The CDR3 loop is CASSTFRGISVNEQYF. As DNA, the CDR3 is TGTGCCAGCAGCACCTTTCGGGGGATTTCAGTAAACGAGCAGTACTTC.

The rearrangement uses TRBV5-1 and TRBJ2-7; possibly TRBD2 for D (5 bases). V dropped 4 bases and J dropped 4 bases, with 9 bases sitting between them. Germline-derived CDR1 and CDR2 are SGHRS and YFSETQ. The CDR3 totals 12 residues. CDR3 sequence (DNA): TGCGCCAGCAGCCCTGGACTGTACGAGCAGTACTTC. As protein: CASSPGLYEQYF. The full variable domain, completed using reference TRBV5-1 and TRBJ2-7, is KAGVTQTPRYLIKTRGQQVTLSCSPISGHRSVSWYQQTPGQGLQFLFEYFSETQRNKGNFPGRFSGRQFSNSRSEMNVSTLELGDSALYLCASSPGLYEQYFGPGTRLTVT.

The chain couples TRBV28 to TRBJ2-3, with 9 bases aligning to TRBD2. The CDR3 is made up of 15 amino acids. Trimming removed 3 bases from V and 5 bases from J; junction bases left unmatched: 6. Germline CDR1 reads MDHEN; CDR2 reads SYDVKM. CDR3 bases: TGTGCCAGCAGTTTTAGCGGGGGCCGCCGAGATACGCAGTATTTT. Amino acids: CASSFSGGRRDTQYF.

The V and J genes are TRBV6-5 and TRBJ1-6, with a possible D match to TRBD1 (5 bases). CDR3 length equals 12 residues. The germline CDR1 and CDR2 sequences are MNHEY and SVGAGI. V lost 11 bases, J lost 12 bases, and 17 bases lay in between. CDR3: CAAGGGIGPLHF. CDR3 DNA: TGTGCCGCCGGGGGAGGGATCGGACCCCTCCACTTT.

The chain uses TRBV9 and TRBJ2-1, with a possible D match to TRBD1 (5 bases). This CDR3 has 14 residues. Germline loops: CDR1 SGDLS, CDR2 YYNGEE. V dropped 3 bases and J dropped 2 bases, with 9 bases sitting between them. In DNA form, the CDR3 reads TGTGCCAGCAGCGGACAGTTCCCCTACAATGAGCAGTTCTTC. Encoded protein: CASSGQFPYNEQFF.